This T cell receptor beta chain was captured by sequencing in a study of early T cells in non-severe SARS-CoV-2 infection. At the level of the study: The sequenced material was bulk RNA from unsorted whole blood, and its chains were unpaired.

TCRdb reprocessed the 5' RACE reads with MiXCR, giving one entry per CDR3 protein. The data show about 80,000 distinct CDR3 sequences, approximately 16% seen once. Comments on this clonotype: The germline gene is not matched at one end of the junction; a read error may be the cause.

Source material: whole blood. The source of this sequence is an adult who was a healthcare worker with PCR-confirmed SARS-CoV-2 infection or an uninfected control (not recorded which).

CDR3 amino acids: CASRPEFLMNTEALF. The CDR3 DNA is TGTGCCAGCAGGCCTGAGTTTCTCATGAACACTGAAGCTTTATTT. The chain is built from TRBV6-5 and TRBJ1-1; D remains unclear. Germline CDR1 and CDR2: MNHEY and SVGAGI. This CDR3 region has 15 residues.